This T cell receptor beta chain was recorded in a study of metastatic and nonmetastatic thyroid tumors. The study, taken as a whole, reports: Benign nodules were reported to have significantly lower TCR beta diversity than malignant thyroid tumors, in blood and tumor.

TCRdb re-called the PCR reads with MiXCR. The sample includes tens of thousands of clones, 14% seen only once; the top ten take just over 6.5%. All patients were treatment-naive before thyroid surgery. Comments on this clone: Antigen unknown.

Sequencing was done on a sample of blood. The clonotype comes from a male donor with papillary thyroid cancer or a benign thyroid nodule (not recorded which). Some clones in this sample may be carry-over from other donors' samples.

CDR3: CASSRGQLNTEAFF. In DNA form, the CDR3 reads TGTGCCAGCAGCCGAGGACAGTTAAACACTGAAGCTTTCTTT. V and J are TRBV3-1 and TRBJ1-1, with D possibly matching TRBD1 (6 bases). V lost 4 bases, J lost 2 bases, and 11 bases lay in between. Looked up from germline, CDR1 is LGHDT and CDR2 is YNNKEL (reference sequence). This CDR3 has 14 amino acids.